These 5 T cell receptor beta chains were all obtained from the same sample, sequenced in a study of blood T cell repertoires in COVID-19. Repertoires were generated with immunoSEQ multiplex PCR, while TCRdb's copy carries only in-frame clones and drops some. The table includes 46,000 or so clones, 80% to 90% detected once. The sequencing sample was made of peripheral blood. The receptors come from a woman older than 75 with COVID-19, enrolled during active disease.

This chain joins TRBV5-6 and TRBJ2-5; tentatively, D is TRBD2 (5 bases). Looked up from germline, CDR1 is SGHDT and CDR2 is YYEEEE. V dropped 3 bases and J dropped 3 bases, with 12 bases sitting between them. The CDR3 sequence is 14 residues long. CDR3 in amino acids: CASSSPEGEETQYF. The CDR3 bases are TGTGCCAGCAGCTCTCCTGAGGGAGAAGAGACCCAGTACTTC.

The chain combines TRBV19 with TRBJ1-2; TRBD1 aligns across 7 bases. Germline V gene data show CDR1 as LNHDA and CDR2 as SQIVND (reference sequence). After removal of 6 bases from V and 2 bases from J, the junction contained 9 bases not matched to a gene. This CDR3 comprises 15 residues. CDR3 amino acids: CASSLPGQRNYGYTF. CDR3 DNA sequence: TGTGCCAGTAGCCTCCCGGGACAGAGGAACTATGGCTACACCTTC.

The chain links TRBV5-4 to TRBJ2-3, with TRBD2 matching 8 bases. The CDR3 totals 18 residues. Trimming removed 5 bases from V and 4 bases from J; junction bases left unmatched: 18. The germline V gene has CDR1 SGHNT and CDR2 YYREEE (reference sequence). CDR3: CASSPRPGTRGTSDTQYF. In DNA form, the CDR3 reads TGTGCCAGCAGTCCTCGCCCGGGGACTAGGGGGACGTCAGATACGCAGTATTTT.

The J gene is TRBJ2-1, the V gene TRBV15; TRBD2 agrees at 7 bases. CDR3 length: 14 amino acids. CDR1 and CDR2 from the germline V gene are LNHNV and YYDKDF (reference sequence). The junction had 2 bases not matched to a gene; V was cut back by 4 bases and J by 2 bases. CDR3 residues: CATSISGAYNEQFF. The DNA for the CDR3 is TGTGCCACCAGCATCAGCGGGGCCTACAATGAGCAGTTCTTC.

The chain joins TRBV2 to TRBJ1-5; D not certain. Trimming shortened V by 6 bases and J by 2 bases, and 11 bases separated the two germline ends. Germline CDR1 reads SNHLY; CDR2 reads FYNNEI. The CDR3 contains 14 residues. CDR3 DNA: TGTGCCAGCAGCCGCTCCCGGGGCAATCAGCCCCAGCATTTT. It is translated as CASSRSRGNQPQHF.